The 28 T cell receptor beta chains reported below all come from one sample, sequenced in a study of T-cell memory formation after mild COVID-19. TCRdb fed the 5' RACE reads into MiXCR, producing one record per CDR3 protein. The sample consists of approximately 450,000 distinct CDR3 sequences, 15% to 20% of them appearing once. The sample comprised PBMCs or a T cell subset sorted from them (not recorded which). All receptors come from an adult woman who had mild COVID-19 (a few samples of this study predate the infection). Cell type and time point are not known.

V usage is TRBV5-1 and J usage is TRBJ1-2; D not resolved. This CDR3 is built from 15 residues. Trimming took 2 bases from V and 2 from J, leaving 13 bases between them. From germline, CDR1 is SGHRS and CDR2 YFSETQ. The DNA of the CDR3 is TGCGCCAGCAGCTTTTCGGACCCGTTAAACTATGGCTACACCTTC. It translates to CASSFSDPLNYGYTF.

This clonotype was counted many times. V is TRBV12-5 and J is TRBJ2-2, with 8 bases matching TRBD2. This CDR3 has 16 residues. Germline-derived CDR1 and CDR2 are LGHNT and FRNRAP. V lost 0 bases, J lost 5 bases, and 5 bases stayed unmatched. CDR3 coding DNA: TGTGCTAGTGGTTTGGTAATGGCGGGAGGTACCGGGGAGCTGTTTTTT. It yields the protein CASGLVMAGGTGELFF.

This clonotype was seen a few times. The chain uses TRBV7-9 and TRBJ2-7; D unclear. The CDR3 loop spans 16 amino acids. V was pared by 0 bases and J by 0 bases, with 12 bases between. Germline CDR1 is SEHNR and CDR2 is FQNEAQ (reference sequence). This chain's CDR3 is CASSLAGRLSSYEQYF. The DNA of the CDR3 is TGTGCCAGCAGCTTAGCAGGCAGGTTAAGCTCCTACGAGCAGTACTTC. Together with reference TRBV7-9 and TRBJ2-7, the CDR3 gives the full variable domain: DTGVSQNPRHKITKRGQNVTFRCDPISEHNRLYWYRQTLGQGPEFLTYFQNEAQLEKSRLLSDRFSAERPKGSFSTLEIQRTEQGDSAMYLCASSLAGRLSSYEQYFGPGTRLTVT.

This clonotype came up a few times. J is TRBJ2-7 and V is TRBV24-1; 12 bases fit TRBD2. The CDR3 sequence is 15 residues long. The germline CDR1 and CDR2 sequences are KGHDR and SFDVKD. Unmatched junction bases numbered 3, after V lost 4 bases and J lost 3 bases. CDR3 in DNA: TGTGCCACCAGTGACCCGACTAGCGGGGGCTACGAGCAGTACTTC. Its protein product is CATSDPTSGGYEQYF.

The genes are TRBV13 and TRBJ1-2; D perhaps matches TRBD1 (5 bases). CDR3 size: 14 residues. Germline V gene sequence: CDR1 PRHDT, CDR2 FYEKMQ (reference sequence). V lost 2 bases and J 8 bases, leaving 15 bases between the germline ends. As DNA, the CDR3 is TGTGCCAGCAGCTTAAATCACCCCGCAGGGGGCTACACCTTC. Translated, it gives CASSLNHPAGGYTF.

The V and J genes are TRBV16 and TRBJ2-1; 13 bases line up with TRBD2. V gave up 2 bases and J gave up 7 bases; unmatched junction bases: 11. The CDR3 is made up of 18 amino acids. The V gene's germline CDR1 is KGHSY and CDR2 FQNENV. This CDR3 reads CASSQPVWTSGRGNEQFF. In DNA, the CDR3 is TGTGCCAGCAGCCAACCCGTTTGGACTAGCGGGAGAGGGAATGAGCAGTTCTTC.

The sample holds a few counts of this clonotype. The V call is TRBV20-1, the J call TRBJ1-2; TRBD1 agrees at 7 bases. CDR1 is DFQATT and CDR2 is SNEGSKA in the germline V gene (reference sequence). This CDR3 has 13 amino acids. The trim removed 4 bases at V and 5 bases at J, leaving 7 bases unmatched. CDR3 sequence (DNA): TGCAGTGCTAAACAGGGGTTAAAGTATGGCTACACCTTC. Amino acids: CSAKQGLKYGYTF.

The rearrangement joins TRBV11-3 to TRBJ2-5, with D possibly being TRBD1 or TRBD2 (5 bases each). The CDR3 totals 17 residues. The ends were cut back, 4 bases at V and 0 bases at J, with 18 bases in the middle. CDR1 and CDR2 from the germline V gene are SGHNT and YENEEA. The DNA for the CDR3 is TGTGCCAGCAGCTCTTATTCCGGGGACCGCAACCAAGAGACCCAGTACTTC. Amino acid sequence: CASSSYSGDRNQETQYF. The variable domain in full, completed from reference TRBV11-3 and TRBJ2-5, reads EAGVVQSPRYKIIEKKQPVAFWCNPISGHNTLYWYLQNLGQGPELLIRYENEEAVDDSQLPKDRFSAERLKGVDSTLKIQPAELGDSAVYLCASSSYSGDRNQETQYFGPGTRLLVL.

This clonotype was counted between two and nine times. The chain uses TRBV29-1 and TRBJ1-4; 8 positions agree with TRBD1. V lost 6 bases to trimming and J lost 7 bases; unmatched junction nucleotides: 7. Per germline, CDR1 SQVTM and CDR2 ANQGSEA. This CDR3 contains 13 residues. The CDR3 DNA is TGCAGCGTGGTGGACAGGGTGGGTGAAAAACTGTTTTTT. This translates into CSVVDRVGEKLFF.

The V call is TRBV29-1, the J call TRBJ1-2; no clear D. Trimming took 6 bases from V and 4 from J, leaving 15 bases between them. Germline V gives CDR1 SQVTM, CDR2 ANQGSEA. The CDR3 covers 13 residues. The CDR3 nucleotides are TGCAGCGTCGCTAGTGGGGAAAGCTATGGCTACACCTTC. Translated: CSVASGESYGYTF.

The chain combines TRBV2 with TRBJ1-1; TRBD1 matches 9 bases. Looked up from germline, CDR1 is SNHLY and CDR2 is FYNNEI. V was clipped by 0 bases and J by 8 bases; unmatched bases: 7. This CDR3 comprises 15 residues. CDR3: CASSEAPTGTGEAFF. CDR3 in DNA: TGTGCCAGCAGTGAAGCTCCTACCGGGACAGGGGAAGCTTTCTTT.

The chain joins TRBV7-2 to TRBJ2-3; D possibly corresponds to TRBD2 (6 bases). The V gene's germline CDR1 is SGHTA and CDR2 FQGNSA. The CDR3 is made up of 14 amino acids. Trimming removed 6 bases from V and 2 bases from J, with 12 bases in between. CDR3: CASRPGLPTDTQYF. CDR3 nucleotides: TGTGCCAGCAGACCGGGACTCCCCACAGATACGCAGTATTTT.

This clonotype occurred many times. The chain has TRBV7-3 and TRBJ2-3; maybe TRBD1 (6 bases). The V gene lost 5 bases and the J gene lost 4 bases, with 16 bases spanning the gap. CDR3 length equals 15 residues. Germline assignment: CDR1 SGHTA and CDR2 FQGTGA. CDR3 DNA sequence: TGTGCCAGCAGCCAGACCGGGACATCGGCAGATACGCAGTATTTT. Protein: CASSQTGTSADTQYF.

This clonotype was seen a handful of times. The gene calls are TRBV24-1 and TRBJ2-1; D is uncertain. The V gene's germline CDR1 is KGHDR and CDR2 SFDVKD. The CDR3 is made up of 13 amino acids. V lost 3 bases and J 12 bases, leaving 14 bases between the germline ends. Written as DNA, the CDR3 is TGTGCCACCAGTGATCCTATGACGCGAGGGCAGTTCTTC. Amino acid sequence: CATSDPMTRGQFF.

In its sample, this clonotype was seen a few times. The chain joins TRBV7-2 to TRBJ1-5, with 7 positions matching TRBD1. Germline CDR1 is SGHTA and CDR2 is FQGNSA. The CDR3 totals 15 residues. The V and J ends lost 5 bases and 4 bases, in that order; junction bases with no gene match: 8. In DNA, the CDR3 is TGTGCCAGCAGCGGGCGGACAGGACCTAATCAGCCCCAGCATTTT. It codes for CASSGRTGPNQPQHF. The full variable domain, completed using reference TRBV7-2 and TRBJ1-5, is GAGVSQSPSNKVTEKGKDVELRCDPISGHTALYWYRQSLGQGLEFLIYFQGNSAPDKSGLPSDRFSAERTGGSVSTLTIQRTQQEDSAVYLCASSGRTGPNQPQHFGDGTRLSIL.

This clonotype was found many times. The CDR3 DNA follows: TGTGCCAGCAGTTTTGGTTCTGAGAGATGGACTGAAGCTTTCTTT. This sequence encodes CASSFGSERWTEAFF. The chain is built from TRBV12-3 or TRBV12-4 and TRBJ1-1; D unresolved. Trimming took off 3 bases at V and 5 bases at J, with 16 bases between the two ends. The CDR3 has 15 amino acids.

In this sample, this clonotype turned up a few times. V usage is TRBV20-1 and J usage is TRBJ1-2; D is uncertain. Germline V gene lookup returns CDR1 DFQATT and CDR2 SNEGSKA (reference sequence). Trimming pared 7 bases from V and 2 bases from J, leaving 17 bases between. This CDR3 has 14 amino acids. CDR3 DNA: TGCAGTGAGGGCAGGCAGGTGGGGAACTATGGCTACACCTTC. This sequence encodes CSEGRQVGNYGYTF.

The chain uses TRBV6-2 or TRBV6-3 and TRBJ2-7; TRBD1 matches 7 bases. The J segment lost 3 bases and the V segment lost 6 bases, leaving 11 bases of the junction unmatched. The CDR3 runs 15 residues. Looked up from germline, CDR1 is MNHEY and CDR2 is SVGEGT. The CDR3 is CASSHGLTGNYEQYF. CDR3 sequence (DNA): TGTGCCAGCAGCCACGGGTTGACAGGGAACTACGAGCAGTACTTC.

The chain combines TRBV29-1 with TRBJ2-6; D may match TRBD1 or TRBD2 (5 bases each). CDR3 size: 15 residues. The V end lost 4 bases, the J end lost 0 bases, and 10 bases lay between the germline ends. In germline, CDR1 is SQVTM, CDR2 ANQGSEA. The DNA for the CDR3 is TGCAGCGTTGGGGACGTCCGCTCTGGGGCCAACGTCCTGACTTTC. Protein sequence: CSVGDVRSGANVLTF.

This clonotype was found a few times. The J gene is TRBJ2-3, the V gene TRBV12-3 or TRBV12-4; D remains unclear. This CDR3 spans 16 amino acids. V was trimmed by 1 base and J by 5 bases, leaving 16 bases between them. Here the CDR3 DNA reads TGTGCCAGCAGTTTAGATAGGTGGCAGAGAGGAGATACGCAGTATTTT. It specifies CASSLDRWQRGDTQYF.

This clonotype turned up a few times. This chain joins TRBV3-1 and TRBJ2-7; possibly TRBD1 or TRBD2 for D (7 bases each). Trimming left V 2 bases short and J 3 bases short, with 17 bases between. The CDR3 extends over 16 amino acids. Germline V CDR1 and CDR2: LGHDT, YNNKEL (reference sequence). The CDR3 coding sequence is TGTGCCAGCAGCCAATCAGCAGGGGGGGTTCGCTACGAGCAGTACTTC. Its protein product is CASSQSAGGVRYEQYF.

This clonotype showed up many times. The gene calls are TRBV7-2 and TRBJ1-1, with D unclear. With 5 bases removed from V and 0 bases from J, the gap between germline ends came to 7 bases. The CDR3 totals 13 residues. Germline V gene sequence: CDR1 SGHTA, CDR2 FQGNSA. CDR3 loop: CASSPYLNTEAFF. The CDR3 DNA follows: TGTGCCAGCAGCCCTTACCTGAACACTGAAGCTTTCTTT.

The gene calls are TRBV7-9 and TRBJ2-5; TRBD1 agrees at 7 bases. The CDR3 covers 14 residues. V dropped 4 bases and J dropped 3; count of bases not matched to a gene: 5. Germline V CDR1 and CDR2: SEHNR, FQNEAQ (reference sequence). CDR3 protein: CASSSPGTEETQYF. The CDR3 nucleotides read TGTGCCAGCAGCTCCCCCGGGACAGAAGAGACCCAGTACTTC.

The chain uses TRBV27 and TRBJ2-5; possible D gene TRBD1, 5 bases. This CDR3 has 14 amino acids. V lost 2 bases and J 6 bases, leaving 13 bases between the germline ends. Germline CDR1 is MNHEY and CDR2 is SMNVEV (reference sequence). CDR3 sequence (DNA): TGTGCCAGCAGTTTAAGGGGCGCAGGGCAGACCCAGTACTTC. This codes for CASSLRGAGQTQYF.

This clonotype turned up a few times. The CDR3, as DNA: TGTGCCAGCAGCCCAGAGGGGGGAGAGCAGTACTTC. Translated, it gives CASSPEGGEQYF. J is TRBJ2-7 and V is TRBV9, with D perhaps matching TRBD1 or TRBD2 (6 bases each). In germline, CDR1 is SGDLS, CDR2 YYNGEE. This CDR3 is 12 amino acids long. Trimming cost V 4 bases and J 7 bases, with 12 bases left between them.

The table lists this clonotype with many counts. The chain uses TRBV12-3 or TRBV12-4 and TRBJ2-3; D is uncertain. Between the trimmed V and J ends, which lost 6 bases and 1 base, there was a span of 2 bases. This CDR3 spans 11 amino acids. As DNA, the CDR3 is TGTGCCAGCAGCCGCACAGATACGCAGTATTTT. It is translated as CASSRTDTQYF.

The chain recombines TRBV7-8 with TRBJ2-1, with 9 nucleotides matching TRBD2. V lost 4 bases, J lost 0 bases, and 10 bases stayed unmatched. Germline V gene data show CDR1 as SGHVS and CDR2 as FQNEAQ. This CDR3 has 18 amino acids. CDR3 loop: CASSSLAGGSSSYNEQFF. The CDR3, as DNA: TGTGCCAGCAGCTCTTTGGCGGGGGGGTCGAGCTCCTACAATGAGCAGTTCTTC.

The V and J genes are TRBV5-4 and TRBJ1-1, with D unclear. This CDR3 spans 13 amino acids. Trimming cost V 0 bases and J 3 bases, with 6 bases left between them. In germline, CDR1 is SGHNT, CDR2 YYREEE (reference sequence). CDR3 amino acids: CASSLEEDTEAFF. CDR3 DNA sequence: TGTGCCAGCAGCTTGGAAGAGGACACTGAAGCTTTCTTT.